This T cell receptor (beta chain) was observed in a study of cytomegalovirus exposure and HLA in healthy donors. The study's findings and limits: In a later analysis, HLA-associated beta chains showed higher expansion and lower generation probabilities than comparable chains. The availability of immune exposure information extended only to CMV serostatus.

About this clone: Its target is not known.

This PCR relied on a set of 60 Vbeta primers and 13 Jbeta primers. Sequencing used immunoSEQ multiplex PCR; TCRdb keeps in-frame clones, though not all of them. The sample yields roughly 200,000 clones, 75% to 85% seen once. Germline CDR1 reads SGHTA; CDR2 reads FQGNSA. Trimming stripped 3 bases from V and 4 bases from J, with 21 bases between. The CDR3 runs to 17 residues. The chain joins TRBV7-2 to TRBJ1-2; D not certain. The material sequenced was PBMCs. This TCR was recovered from a boy aged 5-17 years in good health and CMV-seronegative. The CDR3 sequence: CASSFGGEGRRIYGYTF. CDR3 in DNA: TGTGCCAGCAGCTTCGGTGGGGAGGGCAGAAGAATCTATGGCTACACCTTC.